This T cell receptor (beta chain) came from a study of metastatic and nonmetastatic thyroid tumors. As for the study in general: Repertoires were compared across blood and tumor or nodule tissue from malignant and benign thyroid patients.

Thyroid surgery had not been preceded by any treatment in any patient. Authors' analysis steps: A classifier for distant metastasis in papillary thyroid cancer was constructed using CDR3 differences observed across clinicopathological groups. TCRdb re-clonotyped the PCR reads through MiXCR. The authors' filters were not applied to this entry. The sample includes about 19,000 clones, less than 30% of them seen just once. The CDR3 totals 13 residues. Germline loops: CDR1 SGHRS, CDR2 YFSETQ. The V and J ends lost 7 bases and 4 bases, in that order; junction bases with no gene match: 6. The rearrangement uses TRBV5-1 and TRBJ2-5; 8 bases match TRBD1. The sequenced sample consisted of blood. The sequence came from a male donor with papillary thyroid cancer or a benign thyroid nodule (not recorded which). Some clones in this sample may be carry-over from other donors' samples. DNA for the CDR3: TGCGCCAGCGGGGCGACAGGGGCAGAGACCCAGTACTTC. This codes for CASGATGAETQYF.